This is a list of T cell receptor beta chains from one sample in a study of neoadjuvant anti-PD-1 for oral cavity cancer. Assay used: immunoSEQ multiplex PCR; TCRdb lists only in-frame clones, some missing. The sample carries about 7,100 clones, about 60% recorded once. The sequenced sample was tumor tissue, obtained before nivolumab (anti-PD-1) treatment. Source of these receptors: a person aged 35-79 years with oral cavity squamous cell carcinoma. Each CDR3 is given with its conserved first and last residue. The D gene is left open where the match is weak. Clone size is given for some rows only: seen once, a few or many times, or a class if the clone is expanded.

clone size: .; D gene: TRBD2; V gene: TRBV5-1; J gene: TRBJ2-1; CDR3 protein: CASSSQPTSGGGDEQFF; CDR3 DNA: TGCGCCAGCAGCTCCCAACCAACTAGCGGGGGGGGAGATGAGCAGTTCTTC
clone size: few; D gene: .; V gene: TRBV19; J gene: TRBJ1-2; CDR3 protein: CASRRSQGYGYTF; CDR3 DNA: TGTGCCAGTAGGAGATCACAGGGCTATGGCTACACCTTC
clone size: .; D gene: .; V gene: TRBV12-2; J gene: TRBJ2-7; CDR3 protein: CASRLRGGDGFIYEQYF; CDR3 DNA: TGTGCAAGTCGCCTCCGGGGAGGGGACGGTTTCATCTACGAGCAGTACTTC
clone size: .; D gene: .; V gene: TRBV2; J gene: TRBJ2-4; CDR3 protein: CASSPPTGGGWGNIQYF; CDR3 DNA: TGTGCCAGCAGCCCTCCCACAGGAGGGGGATGGGGAAACATTCAGTACTTC
clone size: .; D gene: .; V gene: TRBV21-1; J gene: TRBJ2-1; CDR3 protein: CASSIGLAGGLNEQFF; CDR3 DNA: TGTGCCAGCAGCATCGGCTTAGCGGGAGGGCTTAATGAGCAGTTCTTC
clone size: .; D gene: .; V gene: TRBV29-1; J gene: TRBJ1-1; CDR3 protein: CSVRANSNTEAFF; CDR3 DNA: TGCAGCGTTCGGGCAAATTCGAACACTGAAGCTTTCTTT
clone size: few; D gene: .; V gene: TRBV2; J gene: TRBJ1-3; CDR3 protein: CASSEGRGVGNTIYF; CDR3 DNA: TGTGCCAGCAGTGAGGGTCGAGGGGTTGGAAACACCATATATTTT
clone size: .; D gene: .; V gene: TRBV6-5; J gene: TRBJ1-5; CDR3 protein: CASRKTWGSNQPQHF; CDR3 DNA: TGTGCCAGCAGAAAAACGTGGGGAAGCAATCAGCCCCAGCATTTT
clone size: .; D gene: TRBD2; V gene: TRBV10-1; J gene: TRBJ2-1; CDR3 protein: CASSEGASGPQEQFF; CDR3 DNA: TGCGCCAGCAGTGAGGGGGCTAGCGGGCCACAAGAGCAGTTCTTC
clone size: once; D gene: TRBD1; V gene: TRBV6-6; J gene: TRBJ1-2; CDR3 protein: CASSRTGAGYTF; CDR3 DNA: TGTGCCAGCAGCAGGACAGGGGCCGGCTACACCTTC
clone size: .; D gene: .; V gene: TRBV5-4; J gene: TRBJ2-7; CDR3 protein: CASSFKGAYEQYF; CDR3 DNA: TGTGCCAGCAGCTTCAAGGGAGCCTACGAGCAGTACTTC
clone size: .; D gene: TRBD1; V gene: TRBV7-2; J gene: TRBJ1-1; CDR3 protein: CASSFRQGEAFF; CDR3 DNA: TGTGCCAGCAGCTTCCGACAGGGTGAAGCTTTCTTT
clone size: .; D gene: TRBD1; V gene: TRBV2; J gene: TRBJ1-1; CDR3 protein: CASGYRGADTEAFF; CDR3 DNA: TGTGCCAGCGGTTACAGGGGGGCGGACACTGAAGCTTTCTTT
clone size: .; D gene: TRBD2; V gene: TRBV27; J gene: TRBJ2-3; CDR3 protein: CASSVGTSGSRSVQYF; CDR3 DNA: TGTGCCAGCAGTGTCGGGACTAGCGGCTCGAGGTCGGTGCAGTATTTT
clone size: .; D gene: .; V gene: TRBV11-1; J gene: TRBJ2-5; CDR3 protein: CASSPSGAQETQYF; CDR3 DNA: TGTGCCAGCTCCCCCTCGGGGGCCCAAGAGACCCAGTACTTC